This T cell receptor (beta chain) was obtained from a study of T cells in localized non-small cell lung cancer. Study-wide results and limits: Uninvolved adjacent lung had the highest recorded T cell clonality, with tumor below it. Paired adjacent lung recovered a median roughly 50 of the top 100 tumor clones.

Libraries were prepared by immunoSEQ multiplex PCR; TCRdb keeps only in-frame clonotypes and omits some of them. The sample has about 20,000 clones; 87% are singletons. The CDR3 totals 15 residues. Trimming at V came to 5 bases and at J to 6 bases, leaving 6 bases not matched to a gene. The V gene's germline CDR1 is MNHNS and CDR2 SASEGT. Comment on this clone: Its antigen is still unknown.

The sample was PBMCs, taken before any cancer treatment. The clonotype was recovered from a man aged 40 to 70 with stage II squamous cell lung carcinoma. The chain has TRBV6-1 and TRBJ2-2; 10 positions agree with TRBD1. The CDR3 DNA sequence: TGTGCCAGCAGTTCGACAGGGGGCGTCTCCGGGGAGCTGTTTTTT. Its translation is CASSSTGGVSGELFF.